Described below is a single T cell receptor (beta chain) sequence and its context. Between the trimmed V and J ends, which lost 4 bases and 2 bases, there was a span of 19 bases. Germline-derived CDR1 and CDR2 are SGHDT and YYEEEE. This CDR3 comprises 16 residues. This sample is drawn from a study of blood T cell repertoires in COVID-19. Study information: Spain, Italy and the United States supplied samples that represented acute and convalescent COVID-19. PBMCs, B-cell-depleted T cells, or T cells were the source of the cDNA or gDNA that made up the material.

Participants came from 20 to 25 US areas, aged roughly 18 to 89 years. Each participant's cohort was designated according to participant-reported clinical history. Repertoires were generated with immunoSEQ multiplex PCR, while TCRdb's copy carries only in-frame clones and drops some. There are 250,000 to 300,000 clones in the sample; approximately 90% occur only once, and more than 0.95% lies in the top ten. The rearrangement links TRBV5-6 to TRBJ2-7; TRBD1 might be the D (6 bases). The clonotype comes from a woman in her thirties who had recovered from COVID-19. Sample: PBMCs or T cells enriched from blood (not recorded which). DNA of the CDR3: TGTGCCAGCAGCCCGATTACCGGGACACCGACCTACGAGCAGTACTTC. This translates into CASSPITGTPTYEQYF.